This entry concerns a single TCR beta chain. The record originates from a study of blood T cell repertoires in COVID-19. Germline V lookup: CDR1 SGHVS, CDR2 FNYEAQ. With 4 bases removed from V and 3 bases from J, the gap between germline ends came to 6 bases. This CDR3 comprises 13 residues. Data came from immunoSEQ multiplex PCR; TCRdb stores just in-frame clones and leaves some out. The table has about 400,000 clones, roughly nine tenths seen once. The sample consisted of PBMCs or T cells enriched from blood (not recorded which). The V and J genes are TRBV7-6 and TRBJ2-2; D ambiguous. The receptor was derived from a woman aged 25 to 39 who had recovered from COVID-19. CDR3 sequence: CASSSQDTGELFF. Written as DNA, the CDR3 is TGTGCCAGCAGCTCGCAGGACACCGGGGAGCTGTTTTTT.